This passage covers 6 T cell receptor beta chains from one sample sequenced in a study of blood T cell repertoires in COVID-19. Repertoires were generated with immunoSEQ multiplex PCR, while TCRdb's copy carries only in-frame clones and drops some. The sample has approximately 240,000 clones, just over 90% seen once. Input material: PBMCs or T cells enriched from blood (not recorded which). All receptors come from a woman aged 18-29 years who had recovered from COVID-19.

The CDR3, as DNA: TGCGCCAGCAGCTTCGAAGGGGGCTATCAGCCCCAGCATTTT. This encodes CASSFEGGYQPQHF. This chain joins TRBV5-1 and TRBJ1-5, with 7 positions matching TRBD1. Germline V lookup: CDR1 SGHRS, CDR2 YFSETQ. This CDR3 contains 14 residues. J lost 5 bases, V lost 2 bases, and 4 bases had no gene match.

The CDR3 DNA reads TGTGCCAGCAGTTTATCCCTAAGGACAGGGAAGGTTCTAGAGACCCAGTACTTC. Its protein is CASSLSLRTGKVLETQYF. The rearrangement joins TRBV27 to TRBJ2-5; 8 bases are a match to TRBD1. CDR3 size: 18 residues. CDR1 and CDR2 (germline): MNHEY, SMNVEV (reference sequence). V lost 0 bases and J lost 4; bases outside the gene matches: 13.

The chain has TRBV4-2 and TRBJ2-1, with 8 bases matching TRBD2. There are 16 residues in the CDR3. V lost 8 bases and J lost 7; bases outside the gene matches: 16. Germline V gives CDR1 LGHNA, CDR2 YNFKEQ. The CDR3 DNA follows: TGTGCCAGCGGAGAGTCGCCGGGACTAGGATTGAATGAGCAGTTCTTC. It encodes CASGESPGLGLNEQFF.

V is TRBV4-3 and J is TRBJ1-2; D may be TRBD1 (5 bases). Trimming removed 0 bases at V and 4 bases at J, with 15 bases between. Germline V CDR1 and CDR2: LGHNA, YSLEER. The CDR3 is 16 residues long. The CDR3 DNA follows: TGCGCCAGCAGCCAAGAAGGGGCCGGAAATATCTATGGCTACACCTTC. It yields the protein CASSQEGAGNIYGYTF.

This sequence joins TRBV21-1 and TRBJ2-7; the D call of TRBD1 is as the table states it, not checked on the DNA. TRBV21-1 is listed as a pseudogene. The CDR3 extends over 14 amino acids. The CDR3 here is CASSSRDRTYEQYF. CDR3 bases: TGTGCCAGCAGCTCCCGGGACAGAACTTACGAGCAGTACTTC.

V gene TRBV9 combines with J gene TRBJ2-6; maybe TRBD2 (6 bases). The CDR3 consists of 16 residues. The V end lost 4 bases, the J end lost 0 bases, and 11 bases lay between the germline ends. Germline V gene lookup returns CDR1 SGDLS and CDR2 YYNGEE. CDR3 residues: CASSSRGDSGANVLTF. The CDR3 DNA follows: TGTGCCAGCAGCTCCCGCGGGGACTCTGGGGCCAACGTCCTGACTTTC.